This T cell receptor beta chain was sequenced for a study of PD-L1 blockade in urothelial cancer. The germline V gene has CDR1 SGHNT and CDR2 YENEEA. The CDR3 has 14 residues. The V end lost 2 bases, the J end lost 9 bases, and 14 bases lay between the germline ends. Regarding time point: pretreatment peripheral blood. Enrolled patients showed locally advanced or metastatic urothelial carcinoma. Sequenced by immunoSEQ multiplex PCR; TCRdb stores in-frame clones only, minus some. Among approximately 63,000 clones listed, more than 80% were seen once. The chain combines TRBV11-3 with TRBJ2-1; D possibly corresponds to TRBD1 (6 bases). This sequence originates from a man between 70 and 80 years old with urothelial cancer. Sample: PBMCs, taken around atezolizumab (anti-PD-L1) treatment. The CDR3 loop reads CASSLNRGGAEQFF. The DNA of the CDR3 is TGTGCCAGCAGCTTAAATAGAGGGGGAGCTGAGCAGTTCTTC.